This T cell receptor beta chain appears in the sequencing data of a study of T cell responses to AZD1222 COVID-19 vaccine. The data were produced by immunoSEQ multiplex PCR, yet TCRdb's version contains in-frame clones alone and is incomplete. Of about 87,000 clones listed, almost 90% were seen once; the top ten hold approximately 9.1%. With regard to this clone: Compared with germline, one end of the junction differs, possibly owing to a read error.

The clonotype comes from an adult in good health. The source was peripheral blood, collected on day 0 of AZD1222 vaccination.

The CDR3 reads CASSVAGSDYRYTF. The CDR3 DNA is TGTGCCAGCAGCGTAGCGGGGTCGGACTATCGCTACACCTTC. The chain is built from TRBV9 and TRBJ1-2, with unresolved D. CDR3 size: 14 residues. The germline gives CDR1 SGDLS, CDR2 YYNGEE.